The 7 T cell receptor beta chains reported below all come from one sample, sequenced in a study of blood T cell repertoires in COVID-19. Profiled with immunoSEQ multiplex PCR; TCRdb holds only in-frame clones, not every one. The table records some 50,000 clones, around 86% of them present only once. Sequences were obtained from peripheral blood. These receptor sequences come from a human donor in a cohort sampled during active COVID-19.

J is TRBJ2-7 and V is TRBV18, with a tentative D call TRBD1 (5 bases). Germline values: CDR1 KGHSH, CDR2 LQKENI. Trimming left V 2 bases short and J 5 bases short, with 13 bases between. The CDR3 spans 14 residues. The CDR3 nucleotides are TGTGCCAGCTCACCAAGTTCAGGGAATCACGAGCAGTACTTC. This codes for CASSPSSGNHEQYF.

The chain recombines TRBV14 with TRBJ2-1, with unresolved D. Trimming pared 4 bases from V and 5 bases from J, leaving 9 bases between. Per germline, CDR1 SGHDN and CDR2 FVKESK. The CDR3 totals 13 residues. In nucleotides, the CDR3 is TGTGCCAGCAGCCCTTTAAGCCACAATGAGCAGTTCTTC. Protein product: CASSPLSHNEQFF.

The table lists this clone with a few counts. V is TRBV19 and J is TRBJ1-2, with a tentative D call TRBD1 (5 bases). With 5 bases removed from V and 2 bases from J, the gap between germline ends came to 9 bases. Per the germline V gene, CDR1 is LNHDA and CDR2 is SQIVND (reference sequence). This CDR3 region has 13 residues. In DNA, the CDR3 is TGTGCCAGTAGTTTCGGGGGAAACTATGGCTACACCTTC. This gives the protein CASSFGGNYGYTF.

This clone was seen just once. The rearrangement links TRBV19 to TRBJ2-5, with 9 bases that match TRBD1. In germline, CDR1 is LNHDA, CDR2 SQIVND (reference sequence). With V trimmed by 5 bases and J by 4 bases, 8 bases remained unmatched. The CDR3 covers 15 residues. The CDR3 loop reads CASSPRGQGRETQYF. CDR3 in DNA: TGTGCCAGTAGTCCCAGGGGACAGGGCCGAGAGACCCAGTACTTC.

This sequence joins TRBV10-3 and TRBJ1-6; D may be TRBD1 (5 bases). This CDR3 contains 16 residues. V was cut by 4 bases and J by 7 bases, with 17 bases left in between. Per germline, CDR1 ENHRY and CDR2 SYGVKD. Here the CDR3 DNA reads TGTGCCATCAGTGGCTCCCCGGGACTCCTCAATTCACCCCTCCACTTT. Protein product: CAISGSPGLLNSPLHF.

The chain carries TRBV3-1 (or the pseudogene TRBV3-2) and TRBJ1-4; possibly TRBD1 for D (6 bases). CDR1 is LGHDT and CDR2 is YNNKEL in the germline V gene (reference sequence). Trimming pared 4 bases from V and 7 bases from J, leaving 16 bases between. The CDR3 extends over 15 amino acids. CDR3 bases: TGTGCCAGCAGCCTTAACAGGGAGACGTTTGAAAAACTGTTTTTT. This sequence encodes CASSLNRETFEKLFF.

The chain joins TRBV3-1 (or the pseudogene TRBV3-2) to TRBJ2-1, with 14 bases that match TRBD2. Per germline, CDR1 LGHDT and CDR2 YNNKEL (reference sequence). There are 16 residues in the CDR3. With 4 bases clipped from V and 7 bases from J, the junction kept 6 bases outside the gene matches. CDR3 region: CASSLRLAGGRNEQFF. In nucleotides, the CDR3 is TGTGCCAGCAGCCTAAGACTAGCGGGGGGGCGTAATGAGCAGTTCTTC.